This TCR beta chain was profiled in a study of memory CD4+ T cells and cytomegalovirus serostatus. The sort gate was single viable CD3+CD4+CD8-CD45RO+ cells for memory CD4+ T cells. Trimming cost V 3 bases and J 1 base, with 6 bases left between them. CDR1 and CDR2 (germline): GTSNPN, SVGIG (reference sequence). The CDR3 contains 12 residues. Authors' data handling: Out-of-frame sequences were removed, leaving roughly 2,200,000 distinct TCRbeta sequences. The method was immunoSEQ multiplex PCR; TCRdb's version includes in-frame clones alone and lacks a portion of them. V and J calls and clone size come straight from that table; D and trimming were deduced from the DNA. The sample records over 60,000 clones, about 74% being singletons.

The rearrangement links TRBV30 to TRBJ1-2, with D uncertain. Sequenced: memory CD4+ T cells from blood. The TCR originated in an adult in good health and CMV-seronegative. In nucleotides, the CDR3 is TGTGCCTGGAGGGATAGTAACTATGGCTACACCTTC. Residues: CAWRDSNYGYTF. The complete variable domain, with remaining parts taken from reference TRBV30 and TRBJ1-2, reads SQTIHQWPATLVQPVGSPLSLECTVEGTSNPNLYWYRQAAGRGLQLLFYSVGIGQISSEVPQNLSASRPQDRQFILSSKKLLLSDSGFYLCAWRDSNYGYTFGSGTRLTVV.